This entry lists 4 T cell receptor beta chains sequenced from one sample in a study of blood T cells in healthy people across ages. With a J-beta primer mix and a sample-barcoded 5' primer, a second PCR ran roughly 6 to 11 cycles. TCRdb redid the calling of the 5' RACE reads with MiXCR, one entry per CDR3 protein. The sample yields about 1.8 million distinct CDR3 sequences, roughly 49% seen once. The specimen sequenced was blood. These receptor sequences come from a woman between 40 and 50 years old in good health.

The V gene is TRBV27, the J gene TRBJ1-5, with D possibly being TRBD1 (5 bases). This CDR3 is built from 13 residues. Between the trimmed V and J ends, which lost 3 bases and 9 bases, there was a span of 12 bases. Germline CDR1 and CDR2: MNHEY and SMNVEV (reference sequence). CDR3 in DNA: TGTGCCAGCAGTTTGGGACTGTCTCTGCCCCAGCATTTT. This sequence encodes CASSLGLSLPQHF.

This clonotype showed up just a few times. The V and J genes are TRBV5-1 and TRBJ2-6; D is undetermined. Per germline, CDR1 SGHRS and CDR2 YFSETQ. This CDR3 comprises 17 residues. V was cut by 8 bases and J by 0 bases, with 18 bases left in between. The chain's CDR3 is CASAVEQGSSGANVLTF. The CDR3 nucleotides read TGCGCCAGTGCCGTAGAGCAAGGTAGCTCTGGGGCCAACGTCCTGACTTTC.

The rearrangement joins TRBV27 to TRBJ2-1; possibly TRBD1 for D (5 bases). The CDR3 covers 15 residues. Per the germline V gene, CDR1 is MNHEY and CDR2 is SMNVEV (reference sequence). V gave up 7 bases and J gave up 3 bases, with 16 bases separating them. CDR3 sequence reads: CASNRKGQSYNEQFF. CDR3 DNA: TGTGCCAGCAACAGAAAGGGGCAGAGCTACAATGAGCAGTTCTTC.

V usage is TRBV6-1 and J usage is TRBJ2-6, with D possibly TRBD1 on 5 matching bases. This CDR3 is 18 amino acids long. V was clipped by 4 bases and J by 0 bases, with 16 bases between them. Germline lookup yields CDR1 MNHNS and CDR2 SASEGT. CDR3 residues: CASSVLRQFYSGANVLTF. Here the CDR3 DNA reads TGTGCCAGCAGTGTGCTAAGACAGTTTTACTCTGGGGCCAACGTCCTGACTTTC.